Listed below are T cell receptor beta chains from one sample, sequenced in a study of early T cells in non-severe SARS-CoV-2 infection. TCRdb re-analysed the 5' RACE reads in MiXCR, keeping a single row per CDR3 protein. The repertoire holds approximately 84,000 distinct CDR3 sequences, with 15% as singletons. The specimen was whole blood. These receptors were collected from an adult who was a healthcare worker with PCR-confirmed SARS-CoV-2 infection or an uninfected control (not recorded which). CDR3s include the opening cysteine and the closing phenylalanine or tryptophan. Fields, in order: V gene, clone size, J gene, D gene, CDR3 DNA, CDR3 protein. A D gene is named only where the DNA matches it firmly. Clone size, where shown, is once, few, many, or a class for clones that have expanded.

TRBV30	few	TRBJ2-5	TRBD1	TGTGCCTGGAGTGATCCCGACAGGGTTGAGACCCAGTACTTC	CAWSDPDRVETQYF
TRBV7-9	few	TRBJ2-2	.	TGTGCCAGCAGCTCTCCCCGTACCGCCGGGGAGCTGTTTTTT	CASSSPRTAGELFF
TRBV5-4	many	TRBJ2-3	.	TGTGCCAGCAGCTTGGACACAGATACGCAGTATTTT	CASSLDTDTQYF
TRBV18	few	TRBJ2-1	TRBD2	TGTGCCAGCTCACCTAACGCCCTGCTTGAGACTAGCGGGATCGATGAGCAGTTCTTC	CASSPNALLETSGIDEQFF
TRBV20-1	many	TRBJ2-7	TRBD2	TGCAGTGCCCGACTAGCGGGAGCCTACGAGCAGTACTTC	CSARLAGAYEQYF
TRBV12-3/TRBV12-4	.	TRBJ2-3	TRBD1	TGTGCCAGCAGTTTACAGGACAGGGTGGGAGATACGCAGTATTTT	CASSLQDRVGDTQYF
TRBV11-2	.	TRBJ2-2	TRBD1	TGTGCCAGCAGCTGGCGGACAGGGGGCACCGGGGAGCTGTTTTTT	CASSWRTGGTGELFF
TRBV7-2	few	TRBJ2-1	.	TGTGCCAGCAGCTTAGTTTTGCGGGCCCGGGGTCGTGAGCAGTTCTTC	CASSLVLRARGREQFF
TRBV6-2/TRBV6-3	few	TRBJ1-1	TRBD1	TGTGCCAGCAGTTTCTTTAGGACAGGAGTGAACACTGAAGCTTTCTTT	CASSFFRTGVNTEAFF
TRBV27	few	TRBJ2-1	TRBD1	TGTGCCAGCAGAAGACAGGGATACAATGAGCAGTTCTTC	CASRRQGYNEQFF
TRBV5-1	few	TRBJ2-1	TRBD2	TGCGCCAGCAGCATTACTAGCGGGGGGTCGACCTCCTACAATGAGCAGTTCTTC	CASSITSGGSTSYNEQFF
TRBV12-3/TRBV12-4	many	TRBJ1-1	TRBD1	TGTGCCAGCAGCCCGAGGACAGGGACGAACACTGAAGCTTTCTTT	CASSPRTGTNTEAFF
TRBV7-2	many	TRBJ2-7	TRBD1	TGTGCCAGCAGCTTAGGGACAGGGTCGGGCGAGCAGTACTTC	CASSLGTGSGEQYF
TRBV20-1	many	TRBJ2-1	.	TGCAGTGCTAGATACGGACAAGGTAACTACAATGAGCAGTTCTTC	CSARYGQGNYNEQFF
TRBV6-5	few	TRBJ1-2	.	TGTGCCAGCAGTTACACATCCCGGAACTATGGCTACACCTTC	CASSYTSRNYGYTF
TRBV12-3/TRBV12-4	many	TRBJ2-3	.	TGTGCCAGCAGTTCGGTAGACACAGATACGCAGTATTTT	CASSSVDTDTQYF
TRBV7-2	few	TRBJ2-1	TRBD2	TGTGCCAGCAGCTTTGTGGGACTATCCATTGAGCAGTTCTTC	CASSFVGLSIEQFF
TRBV21-1	.	TRBJ2-7	.	TGTGCCAGCAGTGAACGGACCTACGAGCAGTACTTC	CASSERTYEQYF
TRBV5-1	many	TRBJ2-3	.	TGCGCCAGCAGCTTGGTGAGGGACTGGGAGGATACGCAGTATTTT	CASSLVRDWEDTQYF
TRBV6-5	.	TRBJ1-2	.	TGTGCCAGCAGTTCCGAGGAAAGCTATGGCTACACCTTC	CASSSEESYGYTF
TRBV24-1	.	TRBJ1-4	.	TGTGCCACCAGTGATTCAACAGCAAGCTCCAGTCGTGAAAAACTGTTTTTT	CATSDSTASSSREKLFF
TRBV12-3/TRBV12-4	few	TRBJ2-3	TRBD2	TGTGCCAGCAGTTTCCGGGGGGGAGGCACAGATACGCAGTATTTT	CASSFRGGGTDTQYF
TRBV6-2/TRBV6-3	.	TRBJ2-1	.	TGTGCCAGCAGTTTAAGCGGAAGCCTCCCTGAGCAGTTCTTC	CASSLSGSLPEQFF
TRBV7-9	few	TRBJ2-1	.	TGTGCCAGCAGCAAAACCGGGACGCCCAATGAGCAGTTCTTC	CASSKTGTPNEQFF
TRBV27	.	TRBJ1-4	.	TGTGCCAGCAGAAGGGCTTCCGCAACTAATGAAAAACTGTTTTTT	CASRRASATNEKLFF
TRBV14	many	TRBJ2-1	.	TGTGCCAGCAGCCAGGGGGTCGGTCTAGTAGTCTCTGAGCAGTTCTTC	CASSQGVGLVVSEQFF
TRBV29-1	few	TRBJ2-7	TRBD1	TGCAGCGTTGTTTTGAGTTCAGGACAGGGGGCGCGGGAGCAGTACTTC	CSVVLSSGQGAREQYF
TRBV20-1	few	TRBJ2-1	.	TGCAGTGCTACTGGCGGGACTTATTACAATGAGCAGTTCTTC	CSATGGTYYNEQFF
TRBV21-1	.	TRBJ2-4	.	TGTGCCAGCAGCAAAGACAGGGGCAACATTCAGTACTTC	CASSKDRGNIQYF
TRBV4-3	.	TRBJ2-1	.	TGCGCCAGCAGCCAAGAACGCGAGTCCTACAATGAGCAGTTCTTC	CASSQERESYNEQFF
TRBV5-1	few	TRBJ2-7	TRBD1	TGCGCCAGCAGCTTGGGAGGGACAGGGTCCTACGAGCAGTACTTC	CASSLGGTGSYEQYF
TRBV20-1	.	TRBJ2-7	.	TGCAGTGCCATCGGGCGGGAGCAGTACTTC	CSAIGREQYF
TRBV7-2	.	TRBJ2-1	.	TGTGCCAGCAGCCCGGACCCCTACAATGAGCAGTTCTTC	CASSPDPYNEQFF
TRBV29-1	.	TRBJ2-1	.	TGCAGCGGGGATCGGTCCGATTACAATGAGCAGTTCTTC	CSGDRSDYNEQFF
TRBV27	few	TRBJ2-7	.	TGTGCCAGCTTTACTAGCTCCTACGAGCAGTACTTC	CASFTSSYEQYF
TRBV6-6	many	TRBJ2-7	.	TGTGCCAGCAACCTTTCGGCGAGCCGCTCCTACGAGCAGTACTTC	CASNLSASRSYEQYF
TRBV29-1	few	TRBJ2-2	.	TGCAGCGTTTCTGACGGGGAGCTGTTTTTT	CSVSDGELFF
TRBV20-1	.	TRBJ2-5	.	TGCAGTGCCGTCGGCAGTCAAGAGACCCAGTACTTC	CSAVGSQETQYF
TRBV3-1	.	TRBJ1-2	.	TGTGCCAGCAGCCAAGAAATCGGGACACCCTATGGCTACACCTTC	CASSQEIGTPYGYTF
TRBV7-9	.	TRBJ1-4	.	TGTGCCAGCAGCCCCACCACAGAAAAACTGTTTTTT	CASSPTTEKLFF
TRBV7-9	few	TRBJ1-2	TRBD1	TGTGCCAGCAGGGACAGGGGCTATGGCTACACCTTC	CASRDRGYGYTF
TRBV7-8	.	TRBJ1-3	TRBD1	TGTGCCAGCAGCTTAACGGAGGGGGCTGGTGGAAACACCATATATTTT	CASSLTEGAGGNTIYF
TRBV28	few	TRBJ2-1	.	TGTGCCAGCAGTTTAGGCCAGGGAAGTGAGCAGTTCTTC	CASSLGQGSEQFF
TRBV4-3	.	TRBJ1-1	TRBD1	TGCGCCAGCAGCCAAGAGTTGTGGGACAGGGACACTGAAGCTTTCTTT	CASSQELWDRDTEAFF
TRBV11-2	.	TRBJ2-7	TRBD2	TGTGCCAGCAGCTTAGGACTAGCTACGTCCTACGAGCAGTACTTC	CASSLGLATSYEQYF
TRBV4-1	many	TRBJ1-2	TRBD1	TGCGCCAGCAGCCAAGAGGGGGGACAGGCTCCTAACTATGGCTACACCTTC	CASSQEGGQAPNYGYTF
TRBV27	few	TRBJ2-3	TRBD2	TGTGCCAGCAGTTTCGGGAGGTGGACAGATACGCAGTATTTT	CASSFGRWTDTQYF
TRBV28	.	TRBJ2-3	.	TGTGCCATCCTCCGGGGCGGAGACACAGATACGCAGTATTTT	CAILRGGDTDTQYF
TRBV12-3/TRBV12-4	.	TRBJ2-7	.	TGTGCCAGCAGTAGCGCAGGCTACGAGCAGTACTTC	CASSSAGYEQYF
TRBV5-1	.	TRBJ2-1	.	TGCGCCAGCAGCTTAATTCGGAACAATGAGCAGTTCTTC	CASSLIRNNEQFF
TRBV7-9	.	TRBJ1-2	.	TGTGCCAGCAGCTTATTTACCGGGCCGCACACCTTC	CASSLFTGPHTF
TRBV5-1	few	TRBJ2-2	.	TGCGCCAGCAGCTGGGAAGGAACCACGAACACCGGGGAGCTGTTTTTT	CASSWEGTTNTGELFF
TRBV7-9	.	TRBJ1-1	.	TGTGCCAGCAGCTTAGCAGGGCATGCTTTCTTT	CASSLAGHAFF
TRBV11-2	many	TRBJ2-1	TRBD1	TGTGCCAGCAGCTTAGAGTTTCGGGGGACAGGGGCTAACAATGAGCAGTTCTTC	CASSLEFRGTGANNEQFF
TRBV27	.	TRBJ2-7	TRBD1	TGTGCCAGCAGTTTATCAGGGGACAGCTCCTACGAGCAGTACTTC	CASSLSGDSSYEQYF
TRBV5-4	.	TRBJ2-1	TRBD1	TGTGCCAGCAGCCAACCGGGACAGGGAGGGTTTGAGCAGTTCTTC	CASSQPGQGGFEQFF